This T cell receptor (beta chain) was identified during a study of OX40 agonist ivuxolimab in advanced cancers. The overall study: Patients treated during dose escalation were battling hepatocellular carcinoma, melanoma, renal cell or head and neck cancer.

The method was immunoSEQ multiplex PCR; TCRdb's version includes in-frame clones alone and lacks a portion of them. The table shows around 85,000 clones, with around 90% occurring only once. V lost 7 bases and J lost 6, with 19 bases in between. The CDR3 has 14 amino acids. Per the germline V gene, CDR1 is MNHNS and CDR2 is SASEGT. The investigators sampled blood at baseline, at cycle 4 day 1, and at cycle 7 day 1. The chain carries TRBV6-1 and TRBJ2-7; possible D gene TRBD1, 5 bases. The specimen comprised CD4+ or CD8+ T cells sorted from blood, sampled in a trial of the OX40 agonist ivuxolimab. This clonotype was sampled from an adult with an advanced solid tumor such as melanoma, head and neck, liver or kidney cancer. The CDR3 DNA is TGTGCCAGCAATGGGAATCAGGGTTGGGGCGAGCAGTACTTC. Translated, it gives CASNGNQGWGEQYF.